This T cell receptor beta chain was observed in a study of blood T cell repertoires in COVID-19. V gave up 4 bases and J gave up 3 bases, with 9 bases separating them. CDR1 is LGHDT and CDR2 is YNNKEL in the germline V gene (reference sequence). The CDR3 extends over 13 amino acids. Sequenced by immunoSEQ multiplex PCR; TCRdb stores in-frame clones only, minus some. The sample lists 150,000 or so clones, 87% occurring once. The sequencing sample was made of PBMCs or T cells enriched from blood (not recorded which). This chain uses TRBV3-1 (or the pseudogene TRBV3-2) with TRBJ2-5, with TRBD1 as a possible D gene (6 bases). The clonotype comes from a woman between 35 and 50 years old who had been exposed to COVID-19. In DNA form, the CDR3 reads TGTGCCAGCAGCCCTCGGACAGAAGAGACCCAGTACTTC. It translates to CASSPRTEETQYF.